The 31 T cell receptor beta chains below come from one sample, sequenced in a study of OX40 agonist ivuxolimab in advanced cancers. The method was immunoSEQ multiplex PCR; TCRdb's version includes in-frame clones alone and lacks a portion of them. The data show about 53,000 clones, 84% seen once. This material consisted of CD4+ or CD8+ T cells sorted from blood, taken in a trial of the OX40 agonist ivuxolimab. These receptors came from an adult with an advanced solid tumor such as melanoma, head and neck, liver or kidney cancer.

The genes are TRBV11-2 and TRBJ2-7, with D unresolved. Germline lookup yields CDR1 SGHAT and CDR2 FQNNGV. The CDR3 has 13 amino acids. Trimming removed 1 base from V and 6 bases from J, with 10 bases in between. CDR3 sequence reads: CASSLGHLGEQYF. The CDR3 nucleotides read TGTGCCAGCAGCTTAGGACACCTTGGCGAGCAGTACTTC. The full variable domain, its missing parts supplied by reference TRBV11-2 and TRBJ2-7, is EAGVAQSPRYKIIEKRQSVAFWCNPISGHATLYWYQQILGQGPKLLIQFQNNGVVDDSQLPKDRFSAERLKGVDSTLKIQPAKLEDSAVYLCASSLGHLGEQYFGPGTRLTVT.

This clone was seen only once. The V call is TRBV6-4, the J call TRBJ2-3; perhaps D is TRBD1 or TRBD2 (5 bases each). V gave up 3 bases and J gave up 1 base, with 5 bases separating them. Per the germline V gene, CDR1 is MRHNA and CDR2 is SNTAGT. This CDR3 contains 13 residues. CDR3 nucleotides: TGTGCCAGCAGTGAGGGGGGCACAGATACGCAGTATTTT. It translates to CASSEGGTDTQYF.

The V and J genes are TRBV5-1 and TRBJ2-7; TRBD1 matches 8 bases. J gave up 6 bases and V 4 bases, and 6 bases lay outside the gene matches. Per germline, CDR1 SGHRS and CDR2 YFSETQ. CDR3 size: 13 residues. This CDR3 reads CASSGGRGLEQYF. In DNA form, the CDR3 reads TGCGCCAGCAGCGGTGGCAGGGGGCTCGAGCAGTACTTC.

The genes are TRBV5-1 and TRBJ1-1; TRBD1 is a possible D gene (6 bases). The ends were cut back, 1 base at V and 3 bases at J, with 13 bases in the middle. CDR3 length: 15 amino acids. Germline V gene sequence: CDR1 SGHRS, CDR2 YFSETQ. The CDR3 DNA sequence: TGCGCCAGCAGCTTGTTGAGGCCAGGGGACACTGAAGCTTTCTTT. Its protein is CASSLLRPGDTEAFF.

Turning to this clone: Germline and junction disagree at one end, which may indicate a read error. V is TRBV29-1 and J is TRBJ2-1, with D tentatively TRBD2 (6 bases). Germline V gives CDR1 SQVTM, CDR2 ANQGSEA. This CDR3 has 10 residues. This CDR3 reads CAGRNNEQFF. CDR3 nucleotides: TGTGCGGGGCGTAACAATGAGCAGTTCTTC.

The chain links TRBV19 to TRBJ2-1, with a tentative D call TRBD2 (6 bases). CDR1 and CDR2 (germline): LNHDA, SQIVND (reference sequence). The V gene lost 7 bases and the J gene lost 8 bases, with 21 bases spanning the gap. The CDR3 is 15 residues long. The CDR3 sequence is CASTPSSGVGDEQFF. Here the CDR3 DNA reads TGTGCCAGTACCCCGAGCTCGGGAGTGGGCGATGAGCAGTTCTTC.

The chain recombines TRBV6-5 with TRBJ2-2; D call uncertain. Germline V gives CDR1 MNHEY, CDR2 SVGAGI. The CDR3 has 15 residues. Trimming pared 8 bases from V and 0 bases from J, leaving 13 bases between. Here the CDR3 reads CASLLSPANTGELFF. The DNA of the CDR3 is TGTGCCAGCCTTCTAAGTCCAGCGAACACCGGGGAGCTGTTTTTT.

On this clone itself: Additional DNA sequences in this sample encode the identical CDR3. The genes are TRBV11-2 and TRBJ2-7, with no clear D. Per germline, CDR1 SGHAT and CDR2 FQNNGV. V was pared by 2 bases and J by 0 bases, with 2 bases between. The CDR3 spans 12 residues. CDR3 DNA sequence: TGTGCCAGCAGCTTACTCTCCTACGAGCAGTACTTC. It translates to CASSLLSYEQYF.

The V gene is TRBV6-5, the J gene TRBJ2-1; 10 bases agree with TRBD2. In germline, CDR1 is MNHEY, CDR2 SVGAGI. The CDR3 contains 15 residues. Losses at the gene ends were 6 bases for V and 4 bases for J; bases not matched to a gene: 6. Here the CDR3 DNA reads TGTGCCAGCAGGGTCGGGACTAGCGTATACAATGAGCAGTTCTTC. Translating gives CASRVGTSVYNEQFF.

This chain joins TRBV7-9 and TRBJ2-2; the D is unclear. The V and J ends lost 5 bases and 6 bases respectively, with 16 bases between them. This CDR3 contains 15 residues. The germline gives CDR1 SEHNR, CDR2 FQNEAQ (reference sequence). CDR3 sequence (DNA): TGTGCCAGCAGCCCTCAGGCGCCCCGCTCCGGGGAGCTGTTTTTT. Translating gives CASSPQAPRSGELFF.

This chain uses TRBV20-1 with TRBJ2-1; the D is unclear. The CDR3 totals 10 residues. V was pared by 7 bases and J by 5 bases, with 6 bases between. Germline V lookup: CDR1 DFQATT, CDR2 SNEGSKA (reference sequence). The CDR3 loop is CSGGHNEQFF. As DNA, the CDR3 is TGCAGTGGCGGACACAATGAGCAGTTCTTC.

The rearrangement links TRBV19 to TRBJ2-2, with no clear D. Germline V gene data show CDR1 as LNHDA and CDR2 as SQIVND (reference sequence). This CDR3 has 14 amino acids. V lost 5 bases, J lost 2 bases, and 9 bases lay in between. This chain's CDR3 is CASSPYSNTGELFF. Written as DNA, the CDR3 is TGTGCCAGTAGTCCCTACAGCAACACCGGGGAGCTGTTTTTT.

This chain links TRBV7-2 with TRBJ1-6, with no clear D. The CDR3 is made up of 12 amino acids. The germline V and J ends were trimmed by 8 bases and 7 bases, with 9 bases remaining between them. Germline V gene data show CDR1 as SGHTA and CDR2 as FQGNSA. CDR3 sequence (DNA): TGTGCCAGCGGCAGCCCAAATTCACCCCTCCACTTT. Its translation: CASGSPNSPLHF.

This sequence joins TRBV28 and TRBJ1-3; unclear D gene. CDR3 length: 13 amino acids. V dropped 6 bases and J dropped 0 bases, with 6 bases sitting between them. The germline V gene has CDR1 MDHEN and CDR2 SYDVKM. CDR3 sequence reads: CASSRPSGNTIYF. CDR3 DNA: TGTGCCAGCAGCAGGCCCTCTGGAAACACCATATATTTT.

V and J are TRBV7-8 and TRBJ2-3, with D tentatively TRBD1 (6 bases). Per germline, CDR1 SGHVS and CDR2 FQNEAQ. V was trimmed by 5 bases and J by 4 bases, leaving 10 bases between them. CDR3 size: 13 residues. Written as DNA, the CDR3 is TGTGCCAGCAGCCAGACAGGTTCAGATACGCAGTATTTT. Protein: CASSQTGSDTQYF. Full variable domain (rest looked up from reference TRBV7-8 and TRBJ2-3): GAGVSQSPRYKVAKRGQDVALRCDPISGHVSLFWYQQALGQGPEFLTYFQNEAQLDKSGLPSDRFFAERPEGSVSTLKIQRTQQEDSAVYLCASSQTGSDTQYFGPGTRLTVL.

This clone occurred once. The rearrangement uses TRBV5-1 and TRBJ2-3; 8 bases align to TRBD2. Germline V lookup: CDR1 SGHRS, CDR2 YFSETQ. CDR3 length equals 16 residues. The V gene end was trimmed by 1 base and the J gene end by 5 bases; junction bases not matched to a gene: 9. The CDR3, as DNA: TGCGCCAGCAGCTTGCATTCGGGAGGGCCGGGAGATACGCAGTATTTT. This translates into CASSLHSGGPGDTQYF.

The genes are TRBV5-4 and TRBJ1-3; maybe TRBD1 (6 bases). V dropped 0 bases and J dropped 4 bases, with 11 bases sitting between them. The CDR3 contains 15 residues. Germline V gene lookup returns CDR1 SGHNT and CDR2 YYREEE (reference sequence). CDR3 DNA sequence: TGTGCCAGCAGCTTGGGGGACATTCGGGGAAACACCATATATTTT. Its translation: CASSLGDIRGNTIYF.

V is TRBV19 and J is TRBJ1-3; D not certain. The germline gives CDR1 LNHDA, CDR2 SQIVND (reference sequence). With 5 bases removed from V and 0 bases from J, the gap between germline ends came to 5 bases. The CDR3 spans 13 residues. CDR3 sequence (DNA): TGTGCCAGTAGTCGTTTCTCTGGAAACACCATATATTTT. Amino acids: CASSRFSGNTIYF.

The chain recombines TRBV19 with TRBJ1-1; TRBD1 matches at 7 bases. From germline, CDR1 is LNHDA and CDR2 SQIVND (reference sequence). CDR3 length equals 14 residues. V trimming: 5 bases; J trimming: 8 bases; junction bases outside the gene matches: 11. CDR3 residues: CASSLHRDSDEAFF. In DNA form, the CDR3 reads TGTGCCAGTAGTCTCCACCGGGACAGTGACGAAGCTTTCTTT.

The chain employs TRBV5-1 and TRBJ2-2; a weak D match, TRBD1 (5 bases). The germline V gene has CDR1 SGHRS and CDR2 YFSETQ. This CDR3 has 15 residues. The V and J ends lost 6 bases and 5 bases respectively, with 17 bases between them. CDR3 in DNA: TGCGCCAGCAAACTCCAACTCAGGGATACCGGGGAGCTGTTTTTT. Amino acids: CASKLQLRDTGELFF.

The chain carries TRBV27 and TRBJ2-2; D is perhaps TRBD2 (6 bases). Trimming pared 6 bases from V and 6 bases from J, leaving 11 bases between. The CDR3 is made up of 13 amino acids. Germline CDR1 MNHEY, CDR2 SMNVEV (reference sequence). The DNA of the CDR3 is TGTGCCAGCAGCCGCCCGGGGGCCGGGGAGCTGTTTTTT. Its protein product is CASSRPGAGELFF.

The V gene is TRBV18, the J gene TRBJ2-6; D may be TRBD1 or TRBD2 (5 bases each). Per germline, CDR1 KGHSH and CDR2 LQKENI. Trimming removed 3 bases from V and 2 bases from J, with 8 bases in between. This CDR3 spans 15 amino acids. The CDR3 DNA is TGTGCCAGCTCACCTCGGGACCCTGGGGCCAACGTCCTGACTTTC. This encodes CASSPRDPGANVLTF.

The CDR3 region is CASSPPVSGANVLTF. The CDR3 DNA is TGTGCCAGCTCACCCCCCGTCTCTGGGGCCAACGTCCTGACTTTC. The chain has TRBV18 and TRBJ2-6; D is unclear. CDR3 length: 15 residues. The germline V gene encodes CDR1 KGHSH and CDR2 LQKENI. The ends were cut back, 3 bases at V and 0 bases at J, with 6 bases in the middle.

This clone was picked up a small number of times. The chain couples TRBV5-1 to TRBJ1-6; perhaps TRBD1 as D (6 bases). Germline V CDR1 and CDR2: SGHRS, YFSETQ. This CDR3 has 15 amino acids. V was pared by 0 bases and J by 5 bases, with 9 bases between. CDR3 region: CASSLDRVNNSPLHF. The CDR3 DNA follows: TGCGCCAGCAGCTTGGACAGGGTAAATAATTCACCCCTCCACTTT.

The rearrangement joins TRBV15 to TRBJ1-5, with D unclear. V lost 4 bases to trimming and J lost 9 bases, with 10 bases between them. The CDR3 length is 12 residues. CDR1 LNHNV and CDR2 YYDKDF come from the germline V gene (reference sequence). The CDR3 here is CATSITSGPQHF. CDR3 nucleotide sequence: TGTGCCACCAGCATAACTTCGGGGCCCCAGCATTTT.

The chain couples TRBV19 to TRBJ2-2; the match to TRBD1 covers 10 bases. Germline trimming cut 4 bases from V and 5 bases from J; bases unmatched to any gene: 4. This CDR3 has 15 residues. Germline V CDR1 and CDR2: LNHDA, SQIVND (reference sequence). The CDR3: CASSKTGGFTGELFF. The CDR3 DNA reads TGTGCCAGTAGTAAGACAGGGGGCTTTACCGGGGAGCTGTTTTTT. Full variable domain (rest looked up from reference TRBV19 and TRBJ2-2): DGGITQSPKYLFRKEGQNVTLSCEQNLNHDAMYWYRQDPGQGLRLIYYSQIVNDFQKGDIAEGYSVSREKKESFPLTVTSAQKNPTAFYLCASSKTGGFTGELFFGEGSRLTVL.

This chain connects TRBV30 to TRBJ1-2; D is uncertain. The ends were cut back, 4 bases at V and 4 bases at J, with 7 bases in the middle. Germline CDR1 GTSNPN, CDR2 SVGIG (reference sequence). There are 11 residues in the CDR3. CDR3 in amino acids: CAWTRVYGYTF. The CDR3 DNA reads TGTGCCTGGACGAGGGTCTATGGCTACACCTTC.

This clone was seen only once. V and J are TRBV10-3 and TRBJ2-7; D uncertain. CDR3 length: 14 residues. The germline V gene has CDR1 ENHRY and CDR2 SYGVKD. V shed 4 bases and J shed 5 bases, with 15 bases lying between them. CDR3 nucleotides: TGTGCCATCAGTGCCCCATTCGTAGAGAACGAGCAGTACTTC. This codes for CAISAPFVENEQYF.

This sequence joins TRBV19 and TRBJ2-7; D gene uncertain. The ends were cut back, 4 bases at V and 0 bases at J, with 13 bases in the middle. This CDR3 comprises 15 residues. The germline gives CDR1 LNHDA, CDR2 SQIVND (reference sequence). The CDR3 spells CASSTDGSYSYEQYF. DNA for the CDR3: TGTGCCAGTAGTACAGACGGATCTTACTCCTACGAGCAGTACTTC.

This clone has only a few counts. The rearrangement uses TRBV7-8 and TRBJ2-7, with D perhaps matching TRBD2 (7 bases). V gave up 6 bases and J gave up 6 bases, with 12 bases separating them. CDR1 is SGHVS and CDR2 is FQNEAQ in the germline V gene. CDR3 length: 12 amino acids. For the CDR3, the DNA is TGTGCCAGCAGAGGGAGGGGGGTCGAGCAGTACTTC. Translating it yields CASRGRGVEQYF.

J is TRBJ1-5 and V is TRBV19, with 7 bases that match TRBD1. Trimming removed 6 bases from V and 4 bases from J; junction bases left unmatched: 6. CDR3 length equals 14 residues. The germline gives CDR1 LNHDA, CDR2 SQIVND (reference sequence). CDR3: CASSGTAINQPQHF. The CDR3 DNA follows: TGTGCCAGTAGCGGGACAGCGATAAATCAGCCCCAGCATTTT.